This T cell receptor beta chain appears in the sequencing data of a study of blood T cells in healthy people across ages. There are 13 residues in the CDR3. Germline CDR1 is PRHDT and CDR2 is FYEKMQ (reference sequence). V lost 5 bases, J lost 3 bases, and 10 bases lay in between. Using a J-beta primer mix together with a sample-barcoded 5' primer, a second PCR was run for roughly 6 to 11 cycles. A single record per CDR3 protein comes from TCRdb applying MiXCR to the 5' RACE reads. The table records approximately 1.5 million distinct CDR3 sequences, around 36% of them present only once. The rearrangement uses TRBV13 and TRBJ1-2; tentatively, D is TRBD1 (6 bases). The sequence was obtained from a woman aged 30 to 39 in good health. Sequencing was carried out using blood. The CDR3 spells CASSEEGDYGYTF. The CDR3 DNA sequence: TGTGCCAGCAGCGAAGAGGGGGACTATGGCTACACCTTC.